These 9 T cell receptor beta chains originate from one sample sequenced in a study of cytomegalovirus exposure and HLA in healthy donors. The PCR made use of 60 Vbeta and 13 Jbeta primers. Only in-frame clones appear in the TCRdb table, and some are missing; sequencing was by immunoSEQ multiplex PCR. The profile shows 96,000 or so clones, roughly 74% of them singletons. The sample was PBMCs. The receptor set was obtained from a woman between 65 and 79 years old in good health and CMV-seropositive.

The chain carries TRBV9 and TRBJ2-1; 10 nucleotides agree with TRBD2. Losses at the gene ends were 4 bases for V and 7 bases for J; bases not matched to a gene: 11. CDR3 length equals 16 residues. In germline, CDR1 is SGDLS, CDR2 YYNGEE. The CDR3 sequence: CASSRGSGGAGNEQFF. Written as DNA, the CDR3 is TGTGCCAGCAGCCGCGGGAGCGGGGGGGCGGGGAATGAGCAGTTCTTC.

The chain uses TRBV4-1 and TRBJ2-5; TRBD1 is a possible D gene (6 bases). This CDR3 contains 15 residues. Trimming removed 3 bases at V and 4 bases at J, with 15 bases between. Per the germline V gene, CDR1 is MGHRA and CDR2 is YSYEKL. CDR3 bases: TGCGCCAGCAGCCAGCCCACTTCAGGGGTAGAGACCCAGTACTTC. It yields the protein CASSQPTSGVETQYF.

The chain uses TRBV25-1 and TRBJ2-7; D is perhaps TRBD2 (6 bases). Germline CDR1 MGHDK, CDR2 SYGVNS. The CDR3 totals 13 residues. The V end was cut by 4 bases, the J end by 4 bases, with 11 bases between. This CDR3 reads CASSVAGQYEQYF. The DNA for the CDR3 is TGTGCCAGCAGTGTTGCGGGGCAATACGAGCAGTACTTC.

The gene calls are TRBV28 and TRBJ1-6, with 9 nucleotides matching TRBD1. The germline gives CDR1 MDHEN, CDR2 SYDVKM. The junction had 10 bases not matched to a gene; V was cut back by 2 bases and J by 5 bases. CDR3 length: 18 amino acids. The CDR3 reads CASSLIVARDRDNSPLHF. The DNA for the CDR3 is TGTGCCAGCAGTTTAATCGTTGCTCGGGACAGGGATAATTCACCCCTCCACTTT. The whole variable domain, remainder taken from reference TRBV28 and TRBJ1-6, is DVKVTQSSRYLVKRTGEKVFLECVQDMDHENMFWYRQDPGLGLRLIYFSYDVKMKEKGDIPEGYSVSREKKERFSLILESASTNQTSMYLCASSLIVARDRDNSPLHFGNGTRLTVT.

The chain combines TRBV30 with TRBJ2-1; 12 bases map to TRBD2. Germline V gives CDR1 GTSNPN, CDR2 SVGIG (reference sequence). The CDR3 spans 18 residues. The J segment lost 1 base and the V segment lost 1 base, leaving 8 bases of the junction unmatched. The CDR3 coding sequence is TGTGCCTGGAGTGGCTGGCTAGCGGGAGGGGGGTCCTACAATGAGCAGTTCTTC. It yields the protein CAWSGWLAGGGSYNEQFF. Full variable domain (rest looked up from reference TRBV30 and TRBJ2-1): SQTIHQWPATLVQPVGSPLSLECTVEGTSNPNLYWYRQAAGRGLQLLFYSVGIGQISSEVPQNLSASRPQDRQFILSSKKLLLSDSGFYLCAWSGWLAGGGSYNEQFFGPGTRLTVL.

The gene calls are TRBV7-2 and TRBJ2-3; 7 positions match TRBD2. CDR1 SGHTA and CDR2 FQGNSA come from the germline V gene. J was trimmed by 4 bases and V by 5 bases; bases with no gene match: 6. The CDR3 is 14 amino acids. The CDR3 region is CASSPLRGSDTQYF. CDR3 nucleotide sequence: TGTGCCAGCAGCCCCCTGCGGGGGTCAGATACGCAGTATTTT.

This sequence joins TRBV28 and TRBJ1-6; possibly TRBD1 for D (6 bases). V dropped 5 bases and J dropped 6 bases, with 17 bases sitting between them. The CDR3 is 16 amino acids. Germline loops: CDR1 MDHEN, CDR2 SYDVKM. In nucleotides, the CDR3 is TGTGCCAGCAGTACCCCCTCACAGGGACCTAATTCACCCCTCCACTTT. Translated: CASSTPSQGPNSPLHF.

This chain uses TRBV5-8 with TRBJ2-7; 11 bases align to TRBD1. This CDR3 has 17 amino acids. The junction had 13 bases not matched to a gene; V was cut back by 5 bases and J by 3 bases. Germline CDR1 and CDR2: SGHTS and YDEGEE. Written as DNA, the CDR3 is TGTGCCAGCAGGCCCAAGGGAGGGGACAGGGGGTTCTACGAGCAGTACTTC. As protein: CASRPKGGDRGFYEQYF.

The chain has TRBV5-1 and TRBJ2-3, with TRBD2 matching over 14 bases. With V trimmed by 0 bases and J by 5 bases, 5 bases remained unmatched. Germline lookup yields CDR1 SGHRS and CDR2 YFSETQ. This CDR3 is 17 amino acids long. CDR3 DNA sequence: TGCGCCAGCAGCTTGGAGACTAGCGGGAGGGCGGGAGATACGCAGTATTTT. Its translation: CASSLETSGRAGDTQYF.